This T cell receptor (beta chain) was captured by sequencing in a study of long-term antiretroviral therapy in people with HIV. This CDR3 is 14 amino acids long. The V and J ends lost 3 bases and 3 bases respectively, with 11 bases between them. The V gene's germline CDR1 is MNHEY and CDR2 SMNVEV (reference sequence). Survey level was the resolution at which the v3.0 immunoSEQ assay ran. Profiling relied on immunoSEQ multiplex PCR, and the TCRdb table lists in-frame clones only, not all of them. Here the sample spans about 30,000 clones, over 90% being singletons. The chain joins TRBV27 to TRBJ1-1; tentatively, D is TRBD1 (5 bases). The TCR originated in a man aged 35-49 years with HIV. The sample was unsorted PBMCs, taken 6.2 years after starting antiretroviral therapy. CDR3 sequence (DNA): TGTGCCAGCAGTTTGGGGGGAATGTACACTGAAGCTTTCTTT. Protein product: CASSLGGMYTEAFF.